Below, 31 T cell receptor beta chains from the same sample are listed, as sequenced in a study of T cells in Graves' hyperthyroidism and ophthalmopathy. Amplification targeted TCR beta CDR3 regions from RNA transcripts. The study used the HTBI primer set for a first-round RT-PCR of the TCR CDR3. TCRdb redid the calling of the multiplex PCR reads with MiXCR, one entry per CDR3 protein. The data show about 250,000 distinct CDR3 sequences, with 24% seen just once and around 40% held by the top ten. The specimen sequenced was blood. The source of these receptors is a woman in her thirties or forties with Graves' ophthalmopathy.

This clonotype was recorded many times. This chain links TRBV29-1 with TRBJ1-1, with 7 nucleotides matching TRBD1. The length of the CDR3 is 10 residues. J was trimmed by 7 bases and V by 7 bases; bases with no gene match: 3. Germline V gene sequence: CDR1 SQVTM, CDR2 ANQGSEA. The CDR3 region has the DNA TGCAGCGCTAGGGACAGTGAAGCTTTCTTT. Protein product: CSARDSEAFF.

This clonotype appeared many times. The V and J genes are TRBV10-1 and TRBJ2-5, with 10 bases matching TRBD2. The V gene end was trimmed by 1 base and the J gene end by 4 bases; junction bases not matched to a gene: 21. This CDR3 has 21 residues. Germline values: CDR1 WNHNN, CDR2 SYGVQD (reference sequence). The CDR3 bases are TGCGCCAGCAGTGAGTGGGACCTAGCGGGAGCCAACATAAGGTATTCAGAGACCCAGTACTTC. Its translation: CASSEWDLAGANIRYSETQYF.

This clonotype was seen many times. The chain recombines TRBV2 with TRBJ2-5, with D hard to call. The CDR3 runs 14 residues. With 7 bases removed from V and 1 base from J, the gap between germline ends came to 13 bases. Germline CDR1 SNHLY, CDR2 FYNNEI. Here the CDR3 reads CASNRPTLQETQYF. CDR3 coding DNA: TGTGCCAGCAATCGCCCGACACTCCAAGAGACCCAGTACTTC.

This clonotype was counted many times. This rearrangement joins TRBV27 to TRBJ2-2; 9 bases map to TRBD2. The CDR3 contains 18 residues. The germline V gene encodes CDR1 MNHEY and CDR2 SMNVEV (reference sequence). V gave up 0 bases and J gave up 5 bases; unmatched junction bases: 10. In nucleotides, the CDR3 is TGTGCCAGCAGTTTATCGAGCGGCGGGGGGGTGATAACCGGGGAGCTGTTTTTT. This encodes CASSLSSGGGVITGELFF.

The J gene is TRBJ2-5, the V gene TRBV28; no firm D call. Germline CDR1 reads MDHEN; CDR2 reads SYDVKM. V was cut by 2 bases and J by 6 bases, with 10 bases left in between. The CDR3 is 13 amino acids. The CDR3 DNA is TGTGCCAGCAGTTTACAGGCGCGGAAGACCCAGTACTTC. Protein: CASSLQARKTQYF.

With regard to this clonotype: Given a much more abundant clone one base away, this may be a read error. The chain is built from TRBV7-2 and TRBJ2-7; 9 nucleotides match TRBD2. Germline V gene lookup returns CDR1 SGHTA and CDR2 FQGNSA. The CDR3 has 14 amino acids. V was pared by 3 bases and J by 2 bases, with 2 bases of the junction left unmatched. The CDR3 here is CASSFSGSAYEQYF. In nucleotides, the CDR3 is TGTGCCAGCAGCTTTAGCGGGAGCGCCTACGAGCAGTACTTC.

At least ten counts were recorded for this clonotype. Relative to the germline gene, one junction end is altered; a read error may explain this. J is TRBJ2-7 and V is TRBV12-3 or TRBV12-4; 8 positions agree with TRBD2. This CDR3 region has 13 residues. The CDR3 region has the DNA TGTGCCAGCAGTTTCAGCGGGAGCTACGGGCAGTACTTC. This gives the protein CASSFSGSYGQYF.

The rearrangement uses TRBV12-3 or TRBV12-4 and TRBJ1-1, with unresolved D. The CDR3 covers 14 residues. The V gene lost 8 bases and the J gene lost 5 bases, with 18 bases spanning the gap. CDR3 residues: CASLQTEGGTEAFF. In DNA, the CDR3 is TGTGCCAGCCTTCAGACGGAGGGAGGGACTGAAGCTTTCTTT.

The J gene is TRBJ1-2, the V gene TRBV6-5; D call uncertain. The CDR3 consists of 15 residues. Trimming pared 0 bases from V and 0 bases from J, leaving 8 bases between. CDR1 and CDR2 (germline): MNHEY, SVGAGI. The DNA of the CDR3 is TGTGCCAGCAGTTACTCACCAAGCGCTAACTATGGCTACACCTTC. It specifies CASSYSPSANYGYTF.

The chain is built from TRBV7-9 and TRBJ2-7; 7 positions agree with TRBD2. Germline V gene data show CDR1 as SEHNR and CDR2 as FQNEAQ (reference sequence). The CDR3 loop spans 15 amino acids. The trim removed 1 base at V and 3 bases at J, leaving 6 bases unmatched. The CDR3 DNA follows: TGTGCCAGCAGCTTAGTTGCTAGCGGACACTACGAGCAGTACTTC. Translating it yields CASSLVASGHYEQYF.

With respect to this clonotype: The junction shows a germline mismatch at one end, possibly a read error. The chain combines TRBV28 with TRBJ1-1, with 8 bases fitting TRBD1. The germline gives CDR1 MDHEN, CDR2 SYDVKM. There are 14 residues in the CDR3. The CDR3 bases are TGTGCCAGCAGTTTACGGACAGGGAGGGCTGAAACTTTCTTT. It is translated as CASSLRTGRAETFF.

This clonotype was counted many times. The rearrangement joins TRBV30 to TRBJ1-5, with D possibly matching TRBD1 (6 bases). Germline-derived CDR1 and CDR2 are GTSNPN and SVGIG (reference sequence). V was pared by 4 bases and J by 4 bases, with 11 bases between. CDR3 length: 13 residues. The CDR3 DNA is TGTGCCTGGACGACAGGTCTTAATCAGCCCCAGCATTTT. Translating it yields CAWTTGLNQPQHF.

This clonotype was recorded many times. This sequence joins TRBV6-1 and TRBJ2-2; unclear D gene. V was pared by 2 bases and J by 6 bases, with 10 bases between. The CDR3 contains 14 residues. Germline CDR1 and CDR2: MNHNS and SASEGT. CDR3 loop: CASSELVSAGELFF. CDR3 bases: TGTGCCAGCAGTGAATTGGTCAGTGCCGGGGAGCTGTTTTTT.

In nucleotides, the CDR3 is TGTGCCAGCAACCACCCGGACAAAACCTACGAGCAGTACTTC. It yields the protein CASNHPDKTYEQYF. The chain combines TRBV6-1 with TRBJ2-7, with D possibly TRBD1 on 5 matching bases. Between the trimmed V and J ends, which lost 7 bases and 2 bases, there was a span of 15 bases. Germline values: CDR1 MNHNS, CDR2 SASEGT. The CDR3 extends over 14 amino acids.

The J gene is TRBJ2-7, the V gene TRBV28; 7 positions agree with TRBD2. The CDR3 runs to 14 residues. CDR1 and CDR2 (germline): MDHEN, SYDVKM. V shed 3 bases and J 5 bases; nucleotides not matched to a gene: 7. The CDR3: CASSFSRGFDEQYF. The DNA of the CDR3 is TGTGCCAGCAGTTTTTCGCGGGGGTTCGACGAGCAGTACTTC. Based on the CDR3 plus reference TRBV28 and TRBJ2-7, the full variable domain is DVKVTQSSRYLVKRTGEKVFLECVQDMDHENMFWYRQDPGLGLRLIYFSYDVKMKEKGDIPEGYSVSREKKERFSLILESASTNQTSMYLCASSFSRGFDEQYFGPGTRLTVT.

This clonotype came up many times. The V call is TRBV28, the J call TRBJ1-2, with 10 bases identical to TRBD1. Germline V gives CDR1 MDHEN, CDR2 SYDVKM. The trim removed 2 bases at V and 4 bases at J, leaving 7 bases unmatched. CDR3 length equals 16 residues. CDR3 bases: TGTGCCAGCAGTTTAGGGGGACAGGGGTTGGGCTATGGCTACACCTTC. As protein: CASSLGGQGLGYGYTF.

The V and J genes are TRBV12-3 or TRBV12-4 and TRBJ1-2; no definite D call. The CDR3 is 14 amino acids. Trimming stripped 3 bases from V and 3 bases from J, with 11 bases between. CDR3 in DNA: TGTGCCAGCAGTTTGGTAGGCAACCACTATGGCTACACCTTC. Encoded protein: CASSLVGNHYGYTF.

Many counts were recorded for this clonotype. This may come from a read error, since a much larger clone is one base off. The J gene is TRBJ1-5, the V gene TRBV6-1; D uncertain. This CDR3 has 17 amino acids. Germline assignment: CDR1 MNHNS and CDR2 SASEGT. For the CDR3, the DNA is TGTGCCTGCAGTACGACCGCCGGAACCTATAGCAATCAGCCCCAGCATTTT. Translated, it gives CACSTTAGTYSNQPQHF.

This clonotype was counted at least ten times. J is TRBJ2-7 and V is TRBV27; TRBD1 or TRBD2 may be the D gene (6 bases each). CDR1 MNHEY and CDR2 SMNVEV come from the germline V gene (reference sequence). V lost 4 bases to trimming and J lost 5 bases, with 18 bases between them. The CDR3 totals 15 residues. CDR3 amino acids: CASSSIRERGNEQYF. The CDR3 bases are TGTGCCAGCAGTTCAATCCGGGAGAGGGGGAACGAGCAGTACTTC.

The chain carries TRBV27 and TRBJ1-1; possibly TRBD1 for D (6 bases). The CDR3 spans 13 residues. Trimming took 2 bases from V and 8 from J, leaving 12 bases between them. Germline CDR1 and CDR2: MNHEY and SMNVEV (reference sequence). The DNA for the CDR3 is TGTGCCAGCAGTTTAAGACAGGTTTCCGAAGCTTTCTTT. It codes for CASSLRQVSEAFF.

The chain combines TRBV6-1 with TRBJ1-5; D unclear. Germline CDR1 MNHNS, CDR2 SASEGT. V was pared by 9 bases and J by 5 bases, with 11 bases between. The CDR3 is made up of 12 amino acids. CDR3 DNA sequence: TGTGCCAGAAAGATCACCGATCAGCCCCAGCATTTT. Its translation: CARKITDQPQHF.

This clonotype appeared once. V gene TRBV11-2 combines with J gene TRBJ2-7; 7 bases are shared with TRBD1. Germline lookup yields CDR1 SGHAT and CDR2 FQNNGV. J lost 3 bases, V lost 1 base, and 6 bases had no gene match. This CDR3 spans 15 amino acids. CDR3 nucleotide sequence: TGTGCCAGCAGCTTAGGGGAGACAGGGCTCTACGAGCAGTACTTC. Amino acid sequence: CASSLGETGLYEQYF.

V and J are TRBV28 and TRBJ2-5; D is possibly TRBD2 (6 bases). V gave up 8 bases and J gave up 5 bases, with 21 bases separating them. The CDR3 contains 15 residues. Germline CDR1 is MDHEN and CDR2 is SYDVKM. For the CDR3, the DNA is TGTGCCAGCCAGGACCGGGACTGGGGGTCTGAGACCCAGTACTTC. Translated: CASQDRDWGSETQYF.

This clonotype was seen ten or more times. For the CDR3, the DNA is TGTGCCAGCAGCTTCCTAGCGGAACATGGAGAGACCCAGTACTTC. Encoded protein: CASSFLAEHGETQYF. The chain joins TRBV7-2 to TRBJ2-5; 7 bases fit TRBD2. Germline CDR1 and CDR2: SGHTA and FQGNSA. This CDR3 is 15 amino acids long. The V and J ends lost 3 bases and 4 bases, in that order; junction bases with no gene match: 8.

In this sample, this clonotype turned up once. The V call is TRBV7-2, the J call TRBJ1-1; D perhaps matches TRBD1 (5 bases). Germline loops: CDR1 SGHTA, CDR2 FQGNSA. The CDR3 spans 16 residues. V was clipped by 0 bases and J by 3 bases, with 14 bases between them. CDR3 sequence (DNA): TGTGCCAGCAGCTTAGCTTGGGGGGGAGGGTACACTGAAGCTTTCTTT. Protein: CASSLAWGGGYTEAFF.

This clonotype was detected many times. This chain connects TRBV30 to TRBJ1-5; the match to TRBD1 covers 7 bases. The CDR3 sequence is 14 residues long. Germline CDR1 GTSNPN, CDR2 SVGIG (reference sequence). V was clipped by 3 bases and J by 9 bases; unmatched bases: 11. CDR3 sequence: CAWSSGQARWPQHF. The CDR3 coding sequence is TGTGCCTGGAGCTCCGGACAGGCCCGCTGGCCCCAGCATTTT.

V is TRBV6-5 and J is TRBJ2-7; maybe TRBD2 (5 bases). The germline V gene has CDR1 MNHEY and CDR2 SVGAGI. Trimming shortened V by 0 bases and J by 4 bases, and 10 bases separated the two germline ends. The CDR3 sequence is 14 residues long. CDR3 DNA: TGTGCCAGCAGTTACTCCCGCGGGCTATACGAGCAGTACTTC. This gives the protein CASSYSRGLYEQYF.

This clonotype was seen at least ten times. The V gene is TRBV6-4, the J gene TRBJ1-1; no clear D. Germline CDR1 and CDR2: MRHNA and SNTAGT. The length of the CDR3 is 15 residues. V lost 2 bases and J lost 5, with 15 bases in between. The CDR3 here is CASSDREVVWTEAFF. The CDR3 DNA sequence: TGTGCCAGCAGTGACAGGGAGGTGGTTTGGACTGAAGCTTTCTTT.

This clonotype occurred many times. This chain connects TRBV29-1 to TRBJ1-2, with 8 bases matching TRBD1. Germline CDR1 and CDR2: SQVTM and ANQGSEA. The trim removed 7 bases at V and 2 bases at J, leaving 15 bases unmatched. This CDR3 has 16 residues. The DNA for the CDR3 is TGCAGCGCCGACCCGACGGACAGGGAGACGAACTATGGCTACACCTTC. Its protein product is CSADPTDRETNYGYTF.

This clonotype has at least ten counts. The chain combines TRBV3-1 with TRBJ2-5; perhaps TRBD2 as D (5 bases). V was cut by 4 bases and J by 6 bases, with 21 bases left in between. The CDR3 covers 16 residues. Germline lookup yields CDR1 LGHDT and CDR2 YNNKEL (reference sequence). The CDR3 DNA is TGTGCCAGCAGCCCCTCGGTTGGACTGGCGGCGCAGACCCAGTACTTC. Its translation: CASSPSVGLAAQTQYF.

CDR3 region: CASTQGGFIGYTF. CDR3 sequence (DNA): TGTGCCAGCACCCAGGGGGGCTTCATTGGCTACACCTTC. The chain carries TRBV6-5 and TRBJ1-2; 7 positions agree with TRBD1. Germline CDR1 is MNHEY and CDR2 is SVGAGI. There are 13 residues in the CDR3. The V and J ends lost 7 bases and 7 bases, in that order; junction bases with no gene match: 9.